This TCR beta chain comes out of a study of cytomegalovirus exposure and HLA in healthy donors. Overall study context: The same platform was used for the 120 or so validation repertoires as for the approximately 630 first-cohort repertoires, as reported in a later analysis. Notes on the study in general: In vitro, a few CMV-associated chains proved specific for CMV antigens. The study listed roughly 150 cytomegalovirus-associated TCR beta chains.

Separation from the roughly 670-subject first cohort characterized the roughly 120-subject validation cohort, to which the donors belonged. Remarks on this clone: Its target is unknown.

Repertoires were generated with immunoSEQ multiplex PCR, while TCRdb's copy carries only in-frame clones and drops some. Of about 220,000 clones listed, around 90% are singletons. V lost 5 bases and J lost 0, with 8 bases in between. Germline CDR1 and CDR2: SGHTA and FQGNSA. CDR3 length: 14 amino acids. Specimen: PBMCs. This rearrangement joins TRBV7-2 to TRBJ1-5; D call uncertain. The sequence derives from a young woman in good health and CMV-seronegative. The CDR3 region is CASSVRDSNQPQHF. The CDR3, as DNA: TGTGCCAGCAGCGTGAGGGATAGCAATCAGCCCCAGCATTTT.